Listed below are T cell receptor beta chains from one sample, sequenced in a study of post-analysis software for immune sequencing data. TCRdb redid the calling of the PCR reads with MiXCR, one entry per CDR3 protein. The repertoire includes 150,000 to 200,000 distinct CDR3 sequences, roughly 30% of them detected once, and approximately 1.6% sits in the top ten. Sequences were obtained from blood. These receptors were taken from a girl aged 10 to 17 with multiple sclerosis. Each CDR3 is given with its conserved first and last residue. D genes are given only for firm matches. A row's size may be missing; if present it is once, few, many or a size class.

NA	TRBD1	TRBV5-1	TRBJ1-2	CASSPLTGILGTEAINYGYTF	TGCGCCAGCAGCCCCCTCACCGGGATCCTTGGGACAGAGGCTATTAACTATGGCTACACCTTC
many	TRBD1	TRBV5-1	TRBJ1-2	CASSSNLQGNYGYTF	TGCGCCAGCAGCTCGAACCTACAGGGGAACTATGGCTACACCTTC
NA	NA	TRBV28	TRBJ1-1	CASSSGGGGSTEAFF	TGTGCCAGCAGTTCGGGAGGGGGGGGCTCCACTGAAGCTTTCTTT
many	NA	TRBV5-1	TRBJ2-5	CASSFGPPEEQYF	TGCGCCAGCAGCTTTGGGCCCCCAGAGGAGCAGTACTTC
NA	NA	TRBV5-5	TRBJ1-1	CASSLHVVNTEAFF	TGTGCCAGCAGCCTACACGTCGTGAACACTGAAGCTTTCTTT
NA	NA	TRBV20-1	TRBJ2-4	CSARSDYRSYNEQYF	TGCAGTGCTCGTTCGGACTACCGCTCCTACAATGAGCAGTACTTC
NA	TRBD2	TRBV10-3	TRBJ2-1	CATRPGLAVRRDEQFF	TGTGCCACCAGACCGGGACTAGCGGTCCGAAGGGATGAGCAGTTCTTC
NA	TRBD1	TRBV5-1	TRBJ1-1	CASSLVGQQGVGAEAFF	TGCGCCAGCAGCTTGGTGGGCCAACAGGGGGTTGGAGCTGAAGCTTTCTTT
NA	NA	TRBV29-1	TRBJ1-3	CSVEEHSGNTIYF	TGCAGCGTTGAAGAACACTCTGGAAACACCATATATTTT
many	NA	TRBV10-3	TRBJ2-1	CAIRVDGNNEQFF	TGTGCCATAAGAGTAGACGGAAACAATGAGCAGTTCTTC
NA	NA	TRBV12-3/TRBV12-4	TRBJ1-1	CASRTDSMNTEAFF	TGTGCCAGCAGAACAGACAGCATGAACACTGAAGCTTTCTTT
many	NA	TRBV28	TRBJ2-6	CATGPGGANVLTF	TGTGCCACCGGGCCGGGTGGGGCCAACGTCCTGACTTTC
NA	NA	TRBV7-2	TRBJ2-5	CASSLAEGLETQYF	TGTGCCAGCAGCTTAGCCGAGGGATTGGAGACCCAGTACTTC
NA	TRBD2	TRBV20-1	TRBJ2-1	CSATLAGVEETQFF	TGCAGTGCCACACTAGCGGGAGTCGAAGAGACCCAGTTCTTC
few	NA	TRBV12-3/TRBV12-4	TRBJ2-6	CASSSPQITTGTGANVLTF	TGTGCCAGCAGTTCGCCTCAAATCACCACAGGAACTGGGGCCAACGTCCTGACTTTC
once	NA	TRBV5-1	TRBJ2-4	CAGSLAPGRIAKNIQYF	TGCGCCGGCAGCTTGGCGCCGGGACGGATAGCCAAAAACATTCAGTACTTC
many	NA	TRBV20-1	TRBJ2-1	CSAPGVYNEQFF	TGCAGTGCACCGGGAGTATACAATGAGCAGTTCTTC